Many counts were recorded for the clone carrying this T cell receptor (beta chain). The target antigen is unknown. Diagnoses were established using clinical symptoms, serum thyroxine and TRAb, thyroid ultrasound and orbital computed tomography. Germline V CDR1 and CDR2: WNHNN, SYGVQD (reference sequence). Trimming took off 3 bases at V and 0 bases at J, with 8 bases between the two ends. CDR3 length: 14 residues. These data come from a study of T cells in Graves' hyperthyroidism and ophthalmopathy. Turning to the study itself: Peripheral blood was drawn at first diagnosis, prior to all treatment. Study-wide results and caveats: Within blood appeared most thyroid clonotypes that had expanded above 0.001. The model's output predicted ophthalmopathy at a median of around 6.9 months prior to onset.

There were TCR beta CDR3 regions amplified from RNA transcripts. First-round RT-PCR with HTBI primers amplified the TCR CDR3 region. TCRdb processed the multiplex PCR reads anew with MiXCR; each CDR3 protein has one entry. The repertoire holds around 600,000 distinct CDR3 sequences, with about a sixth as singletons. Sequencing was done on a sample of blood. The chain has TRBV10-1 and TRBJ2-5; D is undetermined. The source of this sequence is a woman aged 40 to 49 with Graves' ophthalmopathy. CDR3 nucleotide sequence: TGCGCCAGCAGTGAAATAGGGAACCAAGAGACCCAGTACTTC. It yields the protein CASSEIGNQETQYF.